This T cell receptor beta chain stems from a study of blood T cell repertoires in COVID-19. Study-level background: Spain, Italy and the United States supplied samples that represented acute and convalescent COVID-19.

In the source study's methods: Estimation of nucleated cell counts relied on the amplification of reference gene primers. TCRdb keeps only in-frame clones here, not all; method: immunoSEQ multiplex PCR. V and J calls and clone size are copied from that table; D and trimming were computed from the DNA. The sample has more than 85,000 clones; roughly four fifths are singletons. Looked up from germline, CDR1 is SEHNR and CDR2 is FQNEAQ (reference sequence). The length of the CDR3 is 14 residues. V shed 8 bases and J 5 bases; nucleotides not matched to a gene: 8. The chain combines TRBV7-9 with TRBJ2-5, with TRBD1 matching 10 bases. The sequencing input was peripheral blood. The TCR was taken from a man between 65 and 85 years old with acute or convalescent COVID-19. The CDR3 region has the DNA TGTGCCAGCGGACGTGCGGGACAGGGGGAGACCCAGTACTTC. The encoded protein is CASGRAGQGETQYF. Full variable domain (remainder filled in from reference TRBV7-9 and TRBJ2-5): DTGVSQNPRHKITKRGQNVTFRCDPISEHNRLYWYRQTLGQGPEFLTYFQNEAQLEKSRLLSDRFSAERPKGSFSTLEIQRTEQGDSAMYLCASGRAGQGETQYFGPGTRLLVL.